A single sample gave rise to the 27 T cell receptor beta chains below, sequenced in a study of immune evolution from preneoplasia to lung adenocarcinoma (TCRdb year 2021). The library was obtained by the immunoSEQ multiplex PCR assay. The table comes from immuneACCESS by way of TCRdb, which keeps in-frame sequences with V and J called. Part of the clones is missing from these tables; in studies checked, under half for an unresolved V gene and the rest for unknown reasons. The sample table lists 8,000 to 10,000 clones, 79% of them with a count of one. The ten biggest clones cover over 9.5% of the sample. Source material: FFPE lung adenocarcinoma in situ tissue. This sample's cell subset or site label indicates: preinvasive adenocarcinoma in situ (AIS). These receptors originate from an older person with lung adenocarcinoma.

This chain uses TRBV7-2 with TRBJ2-5; 11 nucleotides line up with TRBD2. With 4 bases clipped from V and 3 bases from J, the junction kept 7 bases outside the gene matches. The germline gives CDR1 SGHTA, CDR2 FQGNSA. This CDR3 is built from 16 residues. The CDR3 region is CASSSLAGVMEETQYF. The CDR3 DNA is TGTGCCAGCAGCTCACTAGCGGGGGTTATGGAAGAGACCCAGTACTTC.

This clone has only one observation. The chain employs TRBV29-1 and TRBJ2-1; 11 bases are shared with TRBD1. Germline V gene data show CDR1 as SQVTM and CDR2 as ANQGSEA. Unmatched junction bases numbered 10, after V lost 7 bases and J lost 8 bases. This CDR3 region has 14 residues. CDR3 protein: CSAARDRGKDEQFF. The CDR3 DNA reads as TGCAGCGCCGCAAGGGACAGGGGGAAAGATGAGCAGTTCTTC.

CDR3 sequence (DNA): TGTGCCAGCAGCGGGGCAGGGACCATTAGTGGCTACACCTTC. Translated: CASSGAGTISGYTF. This chain uses TRBV9 with TRBJ1-2; possible D gene TRBD1, 5 bases. The CDR3 has 14 amino acids. Germline CDR1 is SGDLS and CDR2 is YYNGEE. Trimming left V 3 bases short and J 7 bases short, with 16 bases between.

This clone was recorded a few times. The chain couples TRBV10-3 to TRBJ1-4; D is unclear. The V gene's germline CDR1 is ENHRY and CDR2 SYGVKD. The CDR3 runs to 13 residues. Trimming left V 2 bases short and J 8 bases short, with 9 bases between. The DNA of the CDR3 is TGTGCCATCAGTGAGGGCAACACCGAAAAACTGTTTTTT. It specifies CAISEGNTEKLFF.

This clone has only a few counts. The chain recombines TRBV7-9 with TRBJ1-1, with no clear D. The CDR3 loop spans 13 amino acids. Trimming removed 1 base at V and 5 bases at J, with 8 bases between. CDR1 is SEHNR, CDR2 FQNEAQ, per germline (reference sequence). This chain's CDR3 is CASSLDAGTEAFF. The DNA of the CDR3 is TGTGCCAGCAGCTTAGACGCTGGAACTGAAGCTTTCTTT. Based on the CDR3 plus reference TRBV7-9 and TRBJ1-1, the full variable domain is DTGVSQNPRHKITKRGQNVTFRCDPISEHNRLYWYRQTLGQGPEFLTYFQNEAQLEKSRLLSDRFSAERPKGSFSTLEIQRTEQGDSAMYLCASSLDAGTEAFFGQGTRLTVV.

This clone was counted a few times. The CDR3 DNA is TGCAGTGCTAGAGGATACAATGAGCAGTTCTTC. Amino acid sequence: CSARGYNEQFF. The chain employs TRBV20-1 and TRBJ2-1, with D hard to call. The CDR3 runs to 11 residues. CDR1 is DFQATT, CDR2 SNEGSKA, per germline (reference sequence). Trimming removed 1 base from V and 4 bases from J, with 2 bases in between.

V gene TRBV30 combines with J gene TRBJ1-6; TRBD1 aligns across 9 bases. Germline CDR1 and CDR2: GTSNPN and SVGIG (reference sequence). J was trimmed by 7 bases and V by 2 bases; bases with no gene match: 15. The CDR3 runs to 18 residues. The DNA for the CDR3 is TGTGCCTGGAGTTTTGGGGGACAGGGTTCTTGGCGAAATTCACCCCTCCACTTT. It is translated as CAWSFGGQGSWRNSPLHF.

The chain has TRBV18 and TRBJ1-4; D not certain. The CDR3 has 16 amino acids. Trimming cost V 2 bases and J 1 base, with 11 bases left between them. Germline V gene data show CDR1 as KGHSH and CDR2 as LQKENI. This chain's CDR3 is CASSPGVLQTNEKLFF. The CDR3, as DNA: TGTGCCAGCTCACCAGGGGTTCTCCAAACTAATGAAAAACTGTTTTTT.

The rearrangement joins TRBV30 to TRBJ1-3; tentatively, D is TRBD1 (5 bases). Trimming removed 6 bases from V and 6 bases from J, with 12 bases in between. CDR3 size: 12 residues. The germline CDR1 and CDR2 sequences are GTSNPN and SVGIG (reference sequence). The CDR3 coding sequence is TGTGCCTGTCAGGGTCGTGAAAACACCATATATTTT. Encoded protein: CACQGRENTIYF.

Concerning this clone itself: The junction differs from germline at one of its ends, possibly a read error. V gene TRBV28 combines with J gene TRBJ1-2; maybe TRBD1 (6 bases). The CDR3 length is 12 residues. Germline CDR1 reads MDHEN; CDR2 reads SYDVKM. The CDR3 DNA reads as TGTGCCAGCAGTCCCCCCCGGGGGGCCAACTCCTTC. Residues: CASSPPRGANSF.

The chain links TRBV19 to TRBJ1-5; D gene uncertain. CDR1 LNHDA and CDR2 SQIVND come from the germline V gene (reference sequence). The CDR3 is 17 residues long. Deletions cut 5 bases from V and 2 bases from J, with 19 bases between. The CDR3: CASSEIQRVVGNQPQHF. The CDR3 nucleotides are TGTGCCAGTAGTGAAATTCAGAGGGTTGTCGGCAATCAGCCCCAGCATTTT.

This chain uses TRBV4-1 with TRBJ2-7; D remains unclear. V lost 4 bases, J lost 6 bases, and 13 bases lay in between. This CDR3 contains 13 residues. CDR1 is MGHRA and CDR2 is YSYEKL in the germline V gene. CDR3 sequence: CASSRRVTSEQYF. Written as DNA, the CDR3 is TGCGCCAGCAGCCGCCGGGTGACGAGCGAGCAGTACTTC.

This clone is termed large. The chain employs TRBV5-1 and TRBJ2-7; D remains unclear. The CDR3 contains 12 residues. Germline V CDR1 and CDR2: SGHRS, YFSETQ. V was shortened by 5 bases and J by 4 bases, with 10 bases between the two germline ends. This CDR3 reads CASRDMMYEQYF. The CDR3, as DNA: TGCGCCAGCAGGGATATGATGTACGAGCAGTACTTC.

The chain combines TRBV11-2 with TRBJ2-1; possibly TRBD1 for D (6 bases). The CDR3 totals 15 residues. V was shortened by 0 bases and J by 3 bases, with 9 bases between the two germline ends. Germline V lookup: CDR1 SGHAT, CDR2 FQNNGV. The CDR3 coding sequence is TGTGCCAGCAGCTTAGAAGGGGGTCACTACAATGAGCAGTTCTTC. Its translation is CASSLEGGHYNEQFF.

The chain carries TRBV2 and TRBJ2-5; tentative D call: TRBD2 (6 bases). The germline gives CDR1 SNHLY, CDR2 FYNNEI. CDR3 size: 14 residues. V was pared by 6 bases and J by 5 bases, with 16 bases between. CDR3 coding DNA: TGTGCCAGCAGGCGGGGAGCGAGCATGGAGACCCAGTACTTC. The encoded protein is CASRRGASMETQYF.

CDR3 DNA sequence: TGTGCCAGCAGTGAGCGCCAGGGGGCGGGAAATGAGCAGTTCTTC. Translated, it gives CASSERQGAGNEQFF. V and J are TRBV6-4 and TRBJ2-1; 8 bases match TRBD1. Germline trimming cut 3 bases from V and 7 bases from J; bases unmatched to any gene: 8. The CDR3 runs 15 residues. The V gene's germline CDR1 is MRHNA and CDR2 SNTAGT.

The chain is built from TRBV5-8 and TRBJ1-5, with D perhaps matching TRBD1 (6 bases). Trimming removed 4 bases at V and 3 bases at J, with 8 bases between. This CDR3 has 13 amino acids. Germline V CDR1 and CDR2: SGHTS, YDEGEE. The CDR3 sequence: CASSGQHNQPQHF. The CDR3 DNA follows: TGTGCCAGCAGCGGACAGCACAATCAGCCCCAGCATTTT. Looking up the rest from reference TRBV5-8 and TRBJ1-5 gives the full variable domain: EAGVTQSPTHLIKTRGQQATLRCSPISGHTSVYWYQQALGLGLQFLLWYDEGEERNRGNFPPRFSGRQFPNYSSELNVNALELEDSALYLCASSGQHNQPQHFGDGTRLSIL.

The rearrangement uses TRBV5-6 and TRBJ2-7; D may be TRBD2 (6 bases). Germline CDR1 SGHDT, CDR2 YYEEEE. V was clipped by 0 bases and J by 1 base, with 8 bases between them. This CDR3 comprises 14 residues. The CDR3 coding sequence is TGTGCCAGCAGCTTGGGACTAGTTTCCTACGAGCAGTACTTC. It yields the protein CASSLGLVSYEQYF.

This chain joins TRBV27 and TRBJ1-6; TRBD1 aligns across 9 bases. There are 15 residues in the CDR3. In germline, CDR1 is MNHEY, CDR2 SMNVEV (reference sequence). The ends lost 5 bases at V and 7 bases at J; junction bases unmatched: 6. The CDR3 DNA reads as TGTGCCAGCAGTACGGGGACAGGGTTCAATTCACCCCTCCACTTT. It yields the protein CASSTGTGFNSPLHF.

The V call is TRBV2, the J call TRBJ1-2; 7 bases line up with TRBD1. The CDR3 loop spans 13 amino acids. The V and J ends lost 7 bases and 6 bases, in that order; junction bases with no gene match: 8. CDR1 and CDR2 (germline): SNHLY, FYNNEI. The CDR3 loop is CASNGQVLHGYTF. Written as DNA, the CDR3 is TGTGCCAGCAATGGACAGGTGCTTCATGGCTACACCTTC. Full variable domain (rest looked up from reference TRBV2 and TRBJ1-2): EPEVTQTPSHQVTQMGQEVILRCVPISNHLYFYWYRQILGQKVEFLVSFYNNEISEKSEIFDDQFSVERPDGSNFTLKIRSTKLEDSAMYFCASNGQVLHGYTFGSGTRLTVV.

A few counts support this clone. This chain joins TRBV10-2 and TRBJ1-1; D not certain. The CDR3 is made up of 12 amino acids. The V gene lost 5 bases and the J gene lost 3 bases, with 7 bases spanning the gap. CDR1 WSHSY and CDR2 SAAADI come from the germline V gene. The CDR3 region is CASSLEYTEAFF. The CDR3 nucleotides are TGCGCCAGCAGTCTGGAATACACTGAAGCTTTCTTT.

This clone has a single count. V gene TRBV28 combines with J gene TRBJ2-7; no definite D call. Trimming cost V 10 bases and J 2 bases, with 12 bases left between them. CDR1 MDHEN and CDR2 SYDVKM come from the germline V gene. The CDR3 consists of 12 residues. The CDR3 loop is CATDSTAYEQYF. CDR3 DNA sequence: TGTGCCACCGATTCCACCGCCTACGAGCAGTACTTC.

The chain recombines TRBV11-2 with TRBJ2-7; D is uncertain. Germline loops: CDR1 SGHAT, CDR2 FQNNGV. V shed 0 bases and J shed 3 bases, with 6 bases lying between them. The CDR3 has 13 amino acids. CDR3 region: CASSLEVVYEQYF. The DNA for the CDR3 is TGTGCCAGCAGCTTAGAAGTGGTCTACGAGCAGTACTTC.

This clone turned up a few times. V is TRBV4-3 and J is TRBJ1-5, with D maybe TRBD1 (5 bases). The CDR3 contains 15 residues. In germline, CDR1 is LGHNA, CDR2 YSLEER. V lost 0 bases and J lost 2, with 8 bases in between. The CDR3 reads CASSQDRAGNQPQHF. For the CDR3, the DNA is TGCGCCAGCAGCCAAGACAGGGCAGGCAATCAGCCCCAGCATTTT.

The V and J genes are TRBV6-6 and TRBJ1-5; possibly TRBD1 for D (6 bases). The germline V gene has CDR1 MNHNY and CDR2 SVGAGI (reference sequence). The CDR3 consists of 14 residues. The V gene lost 6 bases and the J gene lost 2 bases, with 11 bases spanning the gap. The CDR3 region has the DNA TGTGCCAGCAGCGGAGGGGGTGGCAATCAGCCCCAGCATTTT. Translated, it gives CASSGGGGNQPQHF.

The chain carries TRBV10-3 and TRBJ1-2; TRBD1 matches at 8 bases. Germline V gene sequence: CDR1 ENHRY, CDR2 SYGVKD. The CDR3 is 16 residues long. The ends lost 0 bases at V and 8 bases at J; junction bases unmatched: 11. CDR3 DNA sequence: TGTGCCATCAGTGAGTCGGACAGGGAGGCCGGAGGGGGCTACACCTTC. Translation: CAISESDREAGGGYTF.

The chain carries TRBV27 and TRBJ1-2; D remains ambiguous. Trimming left V 1 base short and J 5 bases short, with 8 bases between. CDR1 is MNHEY, CDR2 SMNVEV, per germline (reference sequence). CDR3 length equals 13 residues. This chain's CDR3 is CASSLLGGYGYTF. CDR3 DNA sequence: TGTGCCAGCAGTTTATTGGGAGGGTATGGCTACACCTTC.